Listed below are T cell receptor beta chains from one sample, sequenced in a study of PD-1 blockade in classical Hodgkin lymphoma. The repertoire was sequenced with immunoSEQ multiplex PCR; TCRdb's copy has only in-frame clones and lacks some. The sample contains tens of thousands of clones, about 88% of which appear only once. The sequenced sample was peripheral blood mononuclear cells (PBMCs), obtained at baseline. These receptors were taken from a human donor with classical Hodgkin lymphoma. CDR3s include the opening cysteine and the closing phenylalanine or tryptophan. Each record gives: V gene, D gene, J gene, clone size, CDR3 protein, CDR3 DNA. D genes are given only for firm matches. Where a row states a size, it is once, few, many or the class of an expanded clone; other rows omit it.

>TRBV28|.|TRBJ2-3|.
CASSFRLTKQYF
TGTGCCAGCAGTTTTCGGTTGACTAAGCAGTATTTT
>TRBV4-2|TRBD2|TRBJ2-3|.
CASSQPTGDTSGGASTDTQYF
TGTGCCAGCAGCCAGCCTACAGGGGATACTAGCGGGGGTGCTAGCACAGATACGCAGTATTTT
>TRBV5-1|TRBD2|TRBJ2-5|.
CASSLALAKQETQYF
TGCGCCAGCAGCTTGGCACTAGCGAAACAAGAGACCCAGTACTTC
>TRBV11-2|.|TRBJ2-4|once
CASSPDLFLAKNIQYF
TGTGCCAGCAGCCCGGACCTGTTCCTAGCCAAAAACATTCAGTACTTC
>TRBV5-4|.|TRBJ2-1|.
CASSLGQSKSSYNEQFF
TGTGCCAGCAGCTTGGGACAGTCCAAGAGCTCCTACAATGAGCAGTTCTTC
>TRBV7-9|TRBD2|TRBJ2-3|.
CASSLLAGDADTQYF
TGTGCCAGCAGCTTACTAGCGGGAGACGCAGATACGCAGTATTTT
>TRBV28|TRBD1|TRBJ1-4|.
CASSLSLGQGPKLFF
TGTGCCAGCAGTTTATCCCTCGGACAGGGACCCAAACTGTTTTTT
>TRBV19|.|TRBJ2-1|.
CASTSGYLRFSSYNEQFF
TGTGCCAGTACCTCAGGGTACCTACGATTCAGCTCCTACAATGAGCAGTTCTTC
>TRBV5-1|TRBD1|TRBJ2-5|.
CASSSRGQAGLETQYF
TGCGCCAGCAGCTCCAGGGGGCAGGCAGGTTTGGAGACCCAGTACTTC
>TRBV6-1|.|TRBJ2-2|.
CASSLQPYTGELFF
TGTGCCAGCAGTCTACAGCCTTACACCGGGGAGCTGTTTTTT
>TRBV6-5|TRBD1|TRBJ2-2|.
CASSYGQGNTGELFF
TGTGCCAGCAGTTACGGACAGGGAAATACCGGGGAGCTGTTTTTT
>TRBV4-2|TRBD1|TRBJ1-3|.
CASSQFGVRTGTSSGNTIYF
TGTGCCAGCAGCCAATTTGGAGTCCGGACAGGAACAAGCTCTGGAAACACCATATATTTT
>TRBV7-6|.|TRBJ1-1|.
CASSLTGGAEAFF
TGTGCCAGCAGCCTAACGGGGGGGGCTGAAGCTTTCTTT
>TRBV6-5|.|TRBJ1-6|.
CASSYGDNSPLHF
TGTGCCAGCAGTTATGGGGATAATTCACCCCTCCACTTT
>TRBV7-2|TRBD1|TRBJ2-7|.
CASSPDRSSYEQYF
TGTGCCAGCAGCCCGGACAGGAGCTCCTACGAGCAGTACTTC
>TRBV5-4|.|TRBJ2-3|once
CASSSLTDTQYF
TGTGCCAGCAGCTCGCTCACAGATACGCAGTATTTT
>TRBV7-6|.|TRBJ1-1|.
CASSLMSDTEAFF
TGTGCCAGCAGCTTAATGTCGGACACTGAAGCTTTCTTT
>TRBV4-3|.|TRBJ1-5|once
CASSQDYRANQPQHF
TGCGCCAGCAGCCAAGATTACAGGGCAAATCAGCCCCAGCATTTT
>TRBV18|.|TRBJ2-7|.
CASSRVQSYEQYF
TGTGCCAGCTCAAGAGTACAGTCCTACGAGCAGTACTTC
>TRBV30|TRBD1|TRBJ1-2|.
CAWVPGQYGYTF
TGTGCCTGGGTACCGGGACAGTATGGCTACACCTTC
>TRBV28|TRBD1|TRBJ2-3|few
CASSPRTGILTDTQYF
TGTGCCAGCAGTCCCCGGACAGGGATACTCACAGATACGCAGTATTTT
>TRBV12-5|.|TRBJ2-1|.
CASGLVGAPNNEQFF
TGTGCTAGTGGTTTGGTAGGGGCCCCTAACAATGAGCAGTTCTTC
>TRBV7-9|TRBD2|TRBJ2-2|.
CASSPGLAGVTGELFF
TGTGCCAGCAGCCCGGGCTTAGCGGGAGTTACCGGGGAGCTGTTTTTT
>TRBV9|.|TRBJ2-2|.
CASSAGHNTGELFF
TGTGCCAGCAGCGCAGGCCACAACACCGGGGAGCTGTTTTTT
>TRBV7-9|.|TRBJ2-7|.
CASSPGLSYEQYF
TGTGCCAGCAGCCCGGGACTTTCCTACGAGCAGTACTTC
>TRBV19|.|TRBJ2-7|.
CASSGQGEQYF
TGTGCCAGTAGTGGACAAGGCGAGCAGTACTTC
>TRBV7-6|.|TRBJ2-7|.
CASSLGAGYEQYF
TGTGCCAGCAGCTTAGGAGCAGGGTACGAGCAGTACTTC
>TRBV28|.|TRBJ1-4|.
CASSIDSLSTNEKLFF
TGTGCCAGCAGCATTGACAGCCTGTCAACTAATGAAAAACTGTTTTTT
>TRBV28|.|TRBJ1-5|.
CASRRGPLAQPQHF
TGTGCCAGCAGACGGGGCCCGTTGGCTCAGCCCCAGCATTTT
>TRBV7-9|.|TRBJ2-4|.
CASSSEGAAKNIQYF
TGTGCCAGCAGCTCGGAGGGGGCGGCCAAAAACATTCAGTACTTC
>TRBV27|TRBD2|TRBJ2-7|.
CASSLQRGVYEQYF
TGTGCCAGCAGTTTGCAGCGGGGGGTCTACGAGCAGTACTTC
>TRBV28|.|TRBJ2-1|.
CASSDNEQFF
TGTGCCAGCAGCGACAATGAGCAGTTCTTC
>TRBV27|TRBD2|TRBJ2-1|.
CASSLVASTGGWDEQFF
TGTGCCAGCAGTTTAGTAGCTAGCACGGGGGGGTGGGATGAGCAGTTCTTC
>TRBV7-9|.|TRBJ1-5|once
CASSLVNGPQHF
TGTGCCAGCAGCTTAGTGAACGGCCCCCAGCATTTT
>TRBV21-1|.|TRBJ1-1|.
CASSKRLRTAGGNTEAFF
TGTGCCAGCAGCAAAAGGCTCAGAACGGCAGGGGGAAACACAGAAGCTTTCTTT
>TRBV29-1|.|TRBJ1-1|.
CSVGRQRNTEAFF
TGCAGCGTTGGTAGGCAGCGGAACACTGAAGCTTTCTTT
>TRBV11-2|.|TRBJ2-7|once
CASSSQPVSYEQYF
TGTGCCAGCAGCTCACAACCCGTCTCCTACGAGCAGTACTTC
>TRBV28|TRBD1|TRBJ1-1|.
CASSLRTGNTEAFF
TGTGCCAGCAGTTTGAGGACAGGCAACACTGAAGCTTTCTTT
>TRBV4-1|.|TRBJ2-7|.
CASSQEHRVMAYEQYF
TGCGCCAGCAGCCAAGAACACAGGGTGATGGCCTACGAGCAGTACTTC
>TRBV18|TRBD1|TRBJ2-7|.
CASSPGQGHEQYF
TGTGCCAGCTCACCGGGACAGGGGCACGAGCAGTACTTC
>TRBV4-1|TRBD2|TRBJ2-5|.
CASSQLTSGETQYF
TGCGCCAGCAGCCAGCTGACTAGCGGAGAGACCCAGTACTTC
>TRBV7-9|TRBD1|TRBJ1-5|.
CASSPGQGGNQPQHF
TGTGCCAGCAGCCCGGGACAGGGGGGGAATCAGCCCCAGCATTTT
>TRBV29-1|TRBD2|TRBJ2-7|.
CSGGDSYEQYF
TGCAGTGGGGGGGACTCCTACGAGCAGTACTTC
>TRBV28|.|TRBJ2-4|.
CASQPLAPYTKNIQYF
TGTGCCAGCCAACCCCTCGCACCCTATACCAAAAACATTCAGTACTTC